The 32 T cell receptor beta chains below come from one sample, sequenced in a study of OX40 agonist ivuxolimab in advanced cancers. Assay used: immunoSEQ multiplex PCR; TCRdb lists only in-frame clones, some missing. This sample has 55,000 or so clones, with around 85% found just once. Sequenced here: CD4+ or CD8+ T cells sorted from blood, sampled in a trial of the OX40 agonist ivuxolimab. These receptors were collected from an adult with an advanced solid tumor such as melanoma, head and neck, liver or kidney cancer.

V is TRBV29-1 and J is TRBJ2-7; maybe TRBD2 (6 bases). Germline assignment: CDR1 SQVTM and CDR2 ANQGSEA. The CDR3 is 17 amino acids. V lost 6 bases and J 1 base, leaving 25 bases between the germline ends. Here the CDR3 DNA reads TGCAGCGTATACGACTGGCGCCTAGCGACAAAGTCCTACGAGCAGTACTTC. Its translation is CSVYDWRLATKSYEQYF.

J is TRBJ1-4 and V is TRBV18; D gene unclear. Trimming cost V 0 bases and J 7 bases, with 12 bases left between them. Germline-derived CDR1 and CDR2 are KGHSH and LQKENI. The CDR3 has 15 amino acids. The CDR3 nucleotides are TGTGCCAGCTCACCACCGCTGGGAGGCGCTGAAAAACTGTTTTTT. Protein product: CASSPPLGGAEKLFF.

Here the CDR3 reads CASRDWTDYEQYF. The CDR3 DNA reads as TGTGCCAGCAGGGACTGGACAGACTACGAGCAGTACTTC. The chain joins TRBV6-1 to TRBJ2-7, with D possibly being TRBD1 (6 bases). V shed 6 bases and J shed 3 bases, with 12 bases lying between them. This CDR3 comprises 13 residues. The germline V gene encodes CDR1 MNHNS and CDR2 SASEGT.

This clone showed up just a few times. The chain links TRBV9 to TRBJ2-5, with D maybe TRBD2 (7 bases). Deletions cut 3 bases from V and 4 bases from J, with 22 bases between. This CDR3 region has 17 residues. CDR1 and CDR2 (germline): SGDLS, YYNGEE. This CDR3 reads CASSAGLREGGRETQYF. For the CDR3, the DNA is TGTGCCAGCAGCGCAGGTTTGAGGGAGGGGGGAAGAGAGACCCAGTACTTC.

V is TRBV6-5 and J is TRBJ1-1; weak D call: TRBD1 (6 bases). This CDR3 has 13 residues. Germline V CDR1 and CDR2: MNHEY, SVGAGI. The V end was cut by 4 bases, the J end by 10 bases, with 16 bases between. DNA for the CDR3: TGTGCCAGCAGTTGGGCCCTAGAGGGGGGAGCTTTCTTT. This codes for CASSWALEGGAFF.

The V call is TRBV5-1, the J call TRBJ2-7, with 7 nucleotides matching TRBD1. CDR3 length: 14 residues. Germline V gene data show CDR1 as SGHRS and CDR2 as YFSETQ. The ends lost 4 bases at V and 2 bases at J; junction bases unmatched: 6. CDR3 sequence: CASSKRQGPYEQYF. The CDR3 DNA follows: TGCGCCAGCAGCAAACGACAGGGCCCCTACGAGCAGTACTTC.

The chain carries TRBV5-1 and TRBJ1-2; 9 bases agree with TRBD1. The germline V gene encodes CDR1 SGHRS and CDR2 YFSETQ. V dropped 4 bases and J dropped 8; count of bases not matched to a gene: 12. The CDR3 is 15 amino acids. CDR3 nucleotides: TGCGCCAGCAGCCAACAGACAGGGGGTTCAGGCGGCTACACCTTC. Its translation: CASSQQTGGSGGYTF.

The J gene is TRBJ1-1, the V gene TRBV5-6, with D possibly being TRBD1 (6 bases). Trimming left V 3 bases short and J 4 bases short, with 25 bases between. The CDR3 runs to 18 residues. Germline V gives CDR1 SGHDT, CDR2 YYEEEE. CDR3: CASSSMTGSPLWGTEAFF. CDR3 coding DNA: TGTGCCAGCAGCTCAATGACAGGTTCCCCCCTTTGGGGCACTGAAGCTTTCTTT.

The rearrangement joins TRBV2 to TRBJ1-5, with TRBD1 as a possible D gene (6 bases). Germline loops: CDR1 SNHLY, CDR2 FYNNEI. CDR3 length: 14 amino acids. Trimming took off 3 bases at V and 9 bases at J, with 15 bases between the two ends. Here the CDR3 reads CASSDGQPLGPQHF. The CDR3 nucleotides read TGTGCCAGCAGTGACGGACAGCCCCTCGGGCCCCAGCATTTT.

V is TRBV7-9 and J is TRBJ2-5; 10 nucleotides line up with TRBD1. Germline CDR1 reads SEHNR; CDR2 reads FQNEAQ (reference sequence). Trimming cost V 5 bases and J 13 bases; bases outside gene matches: 10. CDR3 size: 13 residues. In DNA, the CDR3 is TGTGCCAGCAGCGCGGGACAGGGGCGAGATTCGTACTTC. This translates into CASSAGQGRDSYF.

This chain links TRBV10-2 with TRBJ1-1; 7 bases agree with TRBD1. The CDR3 is 14 residues long. The germline gives CDR1 WSHSY, CDR2 SAAADI. J was trimmed by 3 bases and V by 6 bases; bases with no gene match: 7. The CDR3 DNA sequence: TGCGCCAGCAGGTTCCGGGACAGCTACACTGAAGCTTTCTTT. Translation gives CASRFRDSYTEAFF.

The J gene is TRBJ1-5, the V gene TRBV14; a weak D match, TRBD1 (5 bases). Between the trimmed V and J ends, which lost 8 bases and 4 bases, there was a span of 12 bases. Germline V lookup: CDR1 SGHDN, CDR2 FVKESK. This CDR3 is 13 amino acids long. The CDR3 here is CASAEGSNQPQHF. Here the CDR3 DNA reads TGTGCCAGCGCCGAGGGGAGTAATCAGCCCCAGCATTTT. Using reference TRBV14 and TRBJ1-5 for the parts outside the CDR3, the full variable domain is EAGVTQFPSHSVIEKGQTVTLRCDPISGHDNLYWYRRVMGKEIKFLLHFVKESKQDESGMPNNRFLAERTGGTYSTLKVQPAELEDSGVYFCASAEGSNQPQHFGDGTRLSIL.

CDR3 residues: CASSRRLTDRGYNSPLHF. CDR3 bases: TGTGCCAGCAGTCGTAGGCTCACTGACAGGGGCTACAATTCACCCCTCCACTTT. J is TRBJ1-6 and V is TRBV7-9; TRBD1 matches at 8 bases. Germline V gives CDR1 SEHNR, CDR2 FQNEAQ (reference sequence). The CDR3 is made up of 18 amino acids. The V and J ends lost 6 bases and 7 bases, in that order; junction bases with no gene match: 17. The whole variable domain, remainder taken from reference TRBV7-9 and TRBJ1-6, is DTGVSQNPRHKITKRGQNVTFRCDPISEHNRLYWYRQTLGQGPEFLTYFQNEAQLEKSRLLSDRFSAERPKGSFSTLEIQRTEQGDSAMYLCASSRRLTDRGYNSPLHFGNGTRLTVT.

The chain combines TRBV30 with TRBJ1-6; D possibly corresponds to TRBD1 (6 bases). Germline-derived CDR1 and CDR2 are GTSNPN and SVGIG (reference sequence). The CDR3 covers 15 residues. The V end was cut by 6 bases, the J end by 5 bases, with 17 bases between. The CDR3: CACHTGGTNNSPLHF. The CDR3 DNA reads as TGTGCCTGTCATACTGGGGGCACCAATAATTCACCCCTCCACTTT.

The chain has TRBV7-9 and TRBJ1-4, with D possibly TRBD1 on 6 matching bases. CDR1 is SEHNR and CDR2 is FQNEAQ in the germline V gene (reference sequence). The V gene lost 5 bases and the J gene lost 4 bases, with 14 bases spanning the gap. The CDR3 loop spans 15 amino acids. The CDR3 DNA follows: TGTGCCAGCAGCCCTGGACAGAGCCTTAATGAAAAACTGTTTTTT. Its translation: CASSPGQSLNEKLFF.

V is TRBV5-4 and J is TRBJ2-7, with 9 bases that match TRBD1. Germline values: CDR1 SGHNT, CDR2 YYREEE (reference sequence). There are 14 residues in the CDR3. Trimming cost V 4 bases and J 2 bases; bases outside gene matches: 4. In nucleotides, the CDR3 is TGTGCCAGCAGCCTACAGGGGGCAACCTACGAGCAGTACTTC. Translated, it gives CASSLQGATYEQYF.

This clone was counted a single time. The chain uses TRBV4-1 and TRBJ2-7; TRBD2 is a possible D gene (5 bases). CDR1 and CDR2 from the germline V gene are MGHRA and YSYEKL. Between the trimmed V and J ends, which lost 0 bases and 4 bases, there was a span of 7 bases. The CDR3 has 13 residues. This CDR3 is CASSQDGEYEQYF. CDR3 in DNA: TGCGCCAGCAGCCAAGATGGGGAGTACGAGCAGTACTTC.

The chain links TRBV10-2 to TRBJ1-4; D is perhaps TRBD1 (5 bases). The CDR3 length is 12 residues. V dropped 4 bases and J dropped 12 bases, with 12 bases sitting between them. CDR1 and CDR2 from the germline V gene are WSHSY and SAAADI. The CDR3 region is CASSGQIGELFF. Written as DNA, the CDR3 is TGCGCCAGCAGTGGACAGATTGGGGAACTGTTTTTT.

This chain links TRBV18 with TRBJ2-7; 8 nucleotides align to TRBD1. The CDR3 length is 13 residues. The germline V gene has CDR1 KGHSH and CDR2 LQKENI. The V gene end was trimmed by 4 bases and the J gene end by 3 bases; junction bases not matched to a gene: 2. The CDR3 here is CASSRDRRYEQYF. The CDR3 DNA reads as TGTGCCAGCTCACGGGACAGGCGCTACGAGCAGTACTTC.

This chain joins TRBV6-5 and TRBJ1-2, with D perhaps matching TRBD1 (6 bases). Trimming removed 5 bases at V and 4 bases at J, with 14 bases between. This CDR3 has 14 amino acids. The germline V gene encodes CDR1 MNHEY and CDR2 SVGAGI. Here the CDR3 DNA reads TGTGCCAGCAGTGGGAGACAGGTGCTCTATGGCTACACCTTC. Translation gives CASSGRQVLYGYTF.

The chain employs TRBV5-1 and TRBJ2-7, with D perhaps assigned TRBD1 or TRBD2 (5 bases each). CDR1 and CDR2 (germline): SGHRS, YFSETQ. Trimming stripped 0 bases from V and 3 bases from J, with 19 bases between. The CDR3 loop spans 17 amino acids. The CDR3 spells CASSLDETGGGFYEQYF. In DNA, the CDR3 is TGCGCCAGCAGCTTGGACGAAACCGGTGGGGGTTTCTACGAGCAGTACTTC.

The genes are TRBV10-1 and TRBJ1-4; perhaps TRBD1 as D (5 bases). Germline CDR1 WNHNN, CDR2 SYGVQD (reference sequence). CDR3 length equals 13 residues. Trimming shortened V by 4 bases and J by 3 bases, and 6 bases separated the two germline ends. The CDR3 DNA follows: TGCGCCAGCAGTGGACAGCCTAATGAAAAACTGTTTTTT. Protein: CASSGQPNEKLFF.

The chain joins TRBV19 to TRBJ1-1, with D possibly matching TRBD1 (5 bases). V was trimmed by 2 bases and J by 4 bases, leaving 8 bases between them. CDR3 length: 13 amino acids. Germline V gene sequence: CDR1 LNHDA, CDR2 SQIVND (reference sequence). CDR3 DNA sequence: TGTGCCAGTAGTATAACAGGCGGCACTGAAGCTTTCTTT. It yields the protein CASSITGGTEAFF.

The V call is TRBV7-8, the J call TRBJ2-3; D unresolved. The germline V gene has CDR1 SGHVS and CDR2 FQNEAQ. The CDR3 loop spans 14 amino acids. The V end lost 4 bases, the J end lost 10 bases, and 18 bases lay between the germline ends. The CDR3 protein is CASSYIVTFEAQYF. The CDR3 region has the DNA TGTGCCAGCAGCTATATCGTGACTTTCGAGGCGCAGTATTTT.

This clone was found once. This sequence joins TRBV19 and TRBJ1-1; 9 bases line up with TRBD1. Germline V gives CDR1 LNHDA, CDR2 SQIVND (reference sequence). The length of the CDR3 is 13 residues. Unmatched junction bases numbered 5, after V lost 6 bases and J lost 6 bases. CDR3 nucleotide sequence: TGTGCCAGTAGAAGACAGGGGGTTTCTGAAGCTTTCTTT. This gives the protein CASRRQGVSEAFF.

This rearrangement joins TRBV5-6 to TRBJ2-2; D gene ambiguous. Trimming stripped 1 base from V and 1 base from J, with 8 bases between. The germline V gene has CDR1 SGHDT and CDR2 YYEEEE. The CDR3 is 15 amino acids. CDR3 nucleotides: TGTGCCAGCAGCTTGATACAGCTGAACACCGGGGAGCTGTTTTTT. It is translated as CASSLIQLNTGELFF.

The chain employs TRBV7-2 and TRBJ1-1; TRBD1 might be the D (5 bases). Trimming cost V 0 bases and J 8 bases, with 19 bases left between them. Germline CDR1 is SGHTA and CDR2 is FQGNSA. This CDR3 is 16 amino acids long. The CDR3 protein is CASSLAYTQGIREAFF. The CDR3 DNA is TGTGCCAGCAGCTTAGCCTATACTCAGGGAATCCGGGAAGCTTTCTTT. The full variable domain, in which reference TRBV7-2 and TRBJ1-1 provide the parts outside the CDR3, is GAGVSQSPSNKVTEKGKDVELRCDPISGHTALYWYRQSLGQGLEFLIYFQGNSAPDKSGLPSDRFSAERTGGSVSTLTIQRTQQEDSAVYLCASSLAYTQGIREAFFGQGTRLTVV.

The chain carries TRBV7-2 and TRBJ2-7; 10 positions match TRBD2. The CDR3 has 15 residues. Germline assignment: CDR1 SGHTA and CDR2 FQGNSA. The trim removed 2 bases at V and 3 bases at J, leaving 4 bases unmatched. In DNA, the CDR3 is TGTGCCAGCAGCTTAACTACTAGCGGGGTCTACGAGCAGTACTTC. Amino acid sequence: CASSLTTSGVYEQYF.

The CDR3 nucleotides read TGTGCCAGCAGCGGGGATACAAGCACAGATACGCAGTATTTT. The encoded protein is CASSGDTSTDTQYF. The chain uses TRBV9 and TRBJ2-3; D unresolved. Germline assignment: CDR1 SGDLS and CDR2 YYNGEE. The CDR3 is made up of 14 amino acids. Trimming shortened V by 3 bases and J by 0 bases, and 8 bases separated the two germline ends.

This sequence joins TRBV6-5 and TRBJ1-1; unclear D gene. V was clipped by 7 bases and J by 7 bases, with 13 bases between them. CDR1 and CDR2 (germline): MNHEY, SVGAGI. CDR3 length: 12 amino acids. The CDR3 loop is CASTTIGGEAFF. The CDR3 nucleotides read TGTGCCAGCACCACCATCGGTGGTGAAGCTTTCTTT.

The CDR3 nucleotides are TGCGCCAGCACCGCGGTCGGGTCTGGAAACACCATATATTTT. Translation: CASTAVGSGNTIYF. V gene TRBV4-1 combines with J gene TRBJ1-3, with D uncertain. Germline V gives CDR1 MGHRA, CDR2 YSYEKL. This CDR3 has 14 amino acids. Deletions cut 7 bases from V and 1 base from J, with 11 bases between.

The chain joins TRBV6-1 to TRBJ2-1; D gene ambiguous. V was shortened by 6 bases and J by 6 bases, with 6 bases between the two germline ends. CDR1 and CDR2 from the germline V gene are MNHNS and SASEGT. There are 11 residues in the CDR3. CDR3 nucleotide sequence: TGTGCCAGCAGCCACGGCAATGAGCAGTTCTTC. Encoded protein: CASSHGNEQFF.